This is a list of T cell receptor beta chains from one sample in a study of CD8 T cells in Susac syndrome. TCRdb re-derived calls from the immunoSEQ multiplex PCR reads in MiXCR, one entry per CDR3 protein. Of around 300,000 distinct CDR3 sequences listed, 92% were seen once; the top ten hold roughly 0.064%. Sequencing input: CD4+ T cells from PBMCs. The receptors originated from a human donor with multiple sclerosis. Both conserved end residues are part of each CDR3. A D gene is named only where the DNA matches it firmly. For some rows the clone size is stated as once, few or many, or as a class when expanded; others skip it.

v_gene	d_gene	j_gene	abundance	CDR3nt	CDR3aa
TRBV7-2	.	TRBJ2-3	.	TGTGCCAGCAGCTTGGGGGGGGCAGCCACAGATACGCAGTATTTT	CASSLGGAATDTQYF
TRBV6-4	TRBD2	TRBJ2-3	.	TGTGCCAGCAGTGATATGGCGGGGGGGGCCGGTACGCAGTATTTT	CASSDMAGGAGTQYF
TRBV25-1	TRBD2	TRBJ2-7	once	TGTGCCAGAAACCTCCACCTAGCGGAAAGATACGAGCAGTACTTC	CARNLHLAERYEQYF
TRBV7-6	.	TRBJ2-4	.	TGTGCCAGCAGCTTAGCCGGGTTGGCGGGGCCGTCGAACATTCAGTACTTC	CASSLAGLAGPSNIQYF
TRBV5-1	.	TRBJ1-1	.	TGCGCCAGCAGCTCCGGACAGTTGAACACTGAAGCTTTCTTT	CASSSGQLNTEAFF
TRBV18	.	TRBJ1-1	.	TGTGCCAGCTCTCCCGAGTGGAACACTGAAGCTTTCTTT	CASSPEWNTEAFF
TRBV12-3/TRBV12-4	.	TRBJ1-1	.	TGTGCCAGCAGTTTAGGCAGGGGTTGGATGAACACTGAAGCTTTCTTT	CASSLGRGWMNTEAFF
TRBV7-3	TRBD2	TRBJ2-1	.	TGTGCCAGCAGCTTAGGAGGCGGGAGCGGCGGTAATGAGCAGTTCTTC	CASSLGGGSGGNEQFF
TRBV4-2	TRBD2	TRBJ2-1	.	TGTGCCAGCAGCCAAGCATACGGAGGACTAGCGGGGTCGGATGAGCAGTTCTTC	CASSQAYGGLAGSDEQFF
TRBV6-7	.	TRBJ1-5	.	TGTGCCAGCAGCCTATCAGGGAAAGATAGCAATCAGCCCCAGCATTTT	CASSLSGKDSNQPQHF
TRBV29-1	.	TRBJ2-2	.	TGCAGCGTTGGTGTGACAGGCTCTAACACCGGGGAGCTGTTTTTT	CSVGVTGSNTGELFF
TRBV3-1	.	TRBJ1-4	.	TGTGCCAGCAGCCAGCTGAGGATAACTAATGAAAAACTGTTTTTT	CASSQLRITNEKLFF
TRBV7-2	TRBD2	TRBJ2-5	.	TGTGCCAGCAGCTTAGACCTAGCGGGAGCAGAGACCCAGTACTTC	CASSLDLAGAETQYF
TRBV6-5	TRBD1	TRBJ1-5	.	TGTGCCAGCAGTGGTGGACAGGGAAATCAGCCCCAGCATTTT	CASSGGQGNQPQHF
TRBV29-1	.	TRBJ1-1	.	TGCAGCGTTGACCAATCCCCGCAGGGTAGGGCTTTCTTT	CSVDQSPQGRAFF
TRBV18	.	TRBJ2-5	few	TGTGCCAGCTCACCCGACAGAATCCTAAGAGAGGAACAGTACTTC	CASSPDRILREEQYF
TRBV2	.	TRBJ1-2	once	TGTGCCAGCAGTGTGGACACACGCTATGGCTACACCTTC	CASSVDTRYGYTF
TRBV20-1	.	TRBJ2-7	.	TGCAGTGCTAGCCCCATTCAAGAGCAGTACTTC	CSASPIQEQYF
TRBV4-1	TRBD2	TRBJ2-1	.	TGCGCCAGCAGCCAAGAAGAAGCGGGAGGCTCCTACAATGAGCAGTTCTTC	CASSQEEAGGSYNEQFF
TRBV6-1	TRBD1	TRBJ2-1	.	TGTGCCAGCAGTGAAGCGTGGGACAGTTACAATGAGCAGTTCTTC	CASSEAWDSYNEQFF
TRBV7-2	.	TRBJ1-1	.	TGTGCCAGCAGCTTAGACACAGGGGAAGCTTTCTTT	CASSLDTGEAFF
TRBV18	TRBD1	TRBJ2-2	.	TGTGCCAGCTCACCTCGACAGGGGCCCGGGGAGCTGTTTTTT	CASSPRQGPGELFF
TRBV20-1	.	TRBJ2-7	once	TGCAGTGCTAGTTCGGGGCTCGACTACGAGCAGTACTTC	CSASSGLDYEQYF
TRBV24-1	.	TRBJ1-5	.	TGTGCCACCAGTCAGGGAAGGGGGACCAATCAGCCCCAGCATTTT	CATSQGRGTNQPQHF
TRBV3-1	TRBD2	TRBJ2-5	.	TGTGCCAGCAGCCAAGACCTAGCGGGGGCCCTAGGGGAGACCCAGTACTTC	CASSQDLAGALGETQYF
TRBV11-2	TRBD2	TRBJ2-7	once	TGTGCCAGCAGCTCCCGGTCTAGCGGGAGGTACGAGCAGTACTTC	CASSSRSSGRYEQYF
TRBV28	.	TRBJ2-7	.	TGTGCCAGCAGTTTGGGACCCCTTTCGAGCTCCTACGAGCAGTACTTC	CASSLGPLSSSYEQYF
TRBV7-9	TRBD1	TRBJ2-7	.	TGTGCCAGCAGCTTATGGGGAGCTGGGACAGGGGATCACGAGCAGTACTTC	CASSLWGAGTGDHEQYF
TRBV6-2/TRBV6-3	.	TRBJ2-5	.	TGTGCCAGCAGTTACGCCCCCCCCCACCAAGAGACCCAGTACTTC	CASSYAPPHQETQYF
TRBV4-2	TRBD2	TRBJ2-5	.	TGTGCCAGCAGCCAGGGGCTAGCGGCCCAGGAAGAGACCCAGTACTTC	CASSQGLAAQEETQYF
TRBV12-3/TRBV12-4	.	TRBJ2-1	.	TGTGCCAGCAGCCCCTTCTATGAGCAGTTCTTC	CASSPFYEQFF
TRBV6-5	TRBD1	TRBJ1-6	.	TGTGCCAGCAGTTACACCCCGCGCAGGGGGTCGTCCCTCCACTTT	CASSYTPRRGSSLHF
TRBV7-3	TRBD1	TRBJ2-1	.	TGTGCCAGCAGCCCCGCAGGGGGCCTGATGCGTGAGCAGTTCTTC	CASSPAGGLMREQFF
TRBV29-1	.	TRBJ1-1	.	TGCAGCGTCGGTGCGGGGGGCGCCCTAGGTGAAGCTTTCTTT	CSVGAGGALGEAFF
TRBV6-5	.	TRBJ1-2	.	TGTGCCAGCAGTTACTCGGGGGTTGGCTACACCTTC	CASSYSGVGYTF
TRBV7-2	TRBD2	TRBJ2-7	.	TGTGCCAGCAGCCCAAGGACTAGCACAAACGAGCAGTACTTC	CASSPRTSTNEQYF
TRBV19	TRBD2	TRBJ2-3	.	TGTGCCAGTAGCCACGGGGGGGCCGCCTTAGATACGCAGTATTTT	CASSHGGAALDTQYF
TRBV6-4	.	TRBJ1-2	.	TGTGCCAGCAGTGCTTCAGGGGACTATGGCTACACCTTC	CASSASGDYGYTF
TRBV5-4	TRBD2	TRBJ2-2	.	TGTGCCAGCAGCTTGAGCTGGCGGGGGGGTACCGGGGAGCTGTTTTTT	CASSLSWRGGTGELFF
TRBV5-1	TRBD1	TRBJ2-1	.	TGCGCCAGCAGCTTGGGACAGGGAGTCTACAATGAGCAGTTCTTC	CASSLGQGVYNEQFF
TRBV14	.	TRBJ2-3	.	TGTGCCAGCAGCCAAGAGTCGGGACTGGCCCCATGGGATACGCAGTATTTT	CASSQESGLAPWDTQYF
TRBV5-6	.	TRBJ2-1	.	TGTGCCAGCAGCTTGGAACGGACCATTGAGCAGTTCTTC	CASSLERTIEQFF
TRBV12-3/TRBV12-4	.	TRBJ1-2	once	TGTGCCAGCAGTTTAAACCCGAGGGGTTCGTTTTACTCCTTC	CASSLNPRGSFYSF
TRBV18	.	TRBJ1-2	.	TGTGCCAGCTCACCACCCGACAGCCTTTGGGGCTACACCTTC	CASSPPDSLWGYTF
TRBV28	.	TRBJ1-5	.	TGTGCCAGCAGTTTATTCCGTGGGCAGCCCCAGCATTTT	CASSLFRGQPQHF
TRBV7-9	.	TRBJ2-4	.	TGTGCCAGCAGCTTTGACAGATACATTCAGTACTTC	CASSFDRYIQYF
TRBV20-1	TRBD2	TRBJ2-7	once	TGCAGTGTAGGGGGGGCTAGCGGGTCGTCCTACGAGCAGTACTTC	CSVGGASGSSYEQYF
TRBV15	.	TRBJ1-6	.	TGTGCCACCAGCAGGGGTGGACGGGTCTCACCCCTCCACTTT	CATSRGGRVSPLHF
TRBV7-3	.	TRBJ2-3	.	TGTGCCAGCAGCACTCAGGCCGGCACAGATACGCAGTATTTT	CASSTQAGTDTQYF
TRBV19	.	TRBJ2-3	.	TGTGCCAGTAGTATTCCGGGGATCACAGATACGCAGTATTTT	CASSIPGITDTQYF